The rows below give T cell receptor beta chains drawn from one sample of a study of blood T cell repertoires in COVID-19. The protocol was immunoSEQ multiplex PCR, while the TCRdb copy is restricted to in-frame clones and leaves out a portion. The sample lists about 50,000 clones; approximately 89% were seen once. The sequenced material came from peripheral blood. The receptors come from a man between 60 and 75 years old with acute or convalescent COVID-19. CDR3s include the opening cysteine and the closing phenylalanine or tryptophan. A D gene is named only where the DNA matches it firmly. The size field is filled for only some rows; it gives once, few, many or a size class.

size: NA; D: TRBD1; J: TRBJ1-1; V: TRBV29-1; DNA: TGCAGCGTCCAGGGGGGAAGGGCCACTGAAGCTTTCTTT; CDR3: CSVQGGRATEAFF
size: NA; D: NA; J: TRBJ1-1; V: TRBV3-1/TRBV3-2; DNA: TGTGCCAGCAGCCAACTCTTGACTTCAGGGAAAGAAGCTTTCTTT; CDR3: CASSQLLTSGKEAFF
size: NA; D: TRBD1; J: TRBJ2-1; V: TRBV5-1; DNA: TGCGCCAGCAGCGTCGGACAGGGCTACAATGAGCAGTTCTTC; CDR3: CASSVGQGYNEQFF
size: NA; D: TRBD2; J: TRBJ2-1; V: TRBV24-1; DNA: TGTGCCACCAGTGATCCTAGGCCGGGACTAGCGGAGACCTACAATGAGCAGTTCTTC; CDR3: CATSDPRPGLAETYNEQFF
size: NA; D: TRBD2; J: TRBJ2-7; V: TRBV9; DNA: TGTGCCAGCAGCGTAGGGGGTCAGCGGGAGGGCCAACAGTACTTC; CDR3: CASSVGGQREGQQYF
size: few; D: TRBD2; J: TRBJ2-3; V: TRBV9; DNA: TGTGCCAGCAGCGTAGGAACGGGAGGTAGCACAGATACGCAGTATTTT; CDR3: CASSVGTGGSTDTQYF
size: NA; D: TRBD2; J: TRBJ2-1; V: TRBV5-1; DNA: TGCGCCAGCAGCTTGGGCCATCCTAGCGGGCAGTTCTTC; CDR3: CASSLGHPSGQFF
size: NA; D: TRBD2; J: TRBJ2-5; V: TRBV5-1; DNA: TGCGCCAGCAGCTTGGGGTTCGCGGGAGTCGTAGAGACCCAGTACTTC; CDR3: CASSLGFAGVVETQYF
size: few; D: NA; J: TRBJ1-2; V: TRBV2; DNA: TGTGCCAGTAGTCCGGGGTCCGACTATGGCTACACCTTC; CDR3: CASSPGSDYGYTF
size: NA; D: NA; J: TRBJ2-1; V: TRBV9; DNA: TGTGCCAGCAGCGTGGGGCGGGGCACGGACGAGCAGTTCTTC; CDR3: CASSVGRGTDEQFF
size: NA; D: TRBD1; J: TRBJ2-7; V: TRBV18; DNA: TGTGCCAGCTCACTCCAGGGGGACGCCTACGAGCAGTACTTC; CDR3: CASSLQGDAYEQYF
size: NA; D: NA; J: TRBJ2-7; V: TRBV28; DNA: TGTGCCAGCAATTCAGATTACGAGCAGTACTTC; CDR3: CASNSDYEQYF
size: NA; D: TRBD1; J: TRBJ1-2; V: TRBV5-4; DNA: TGTGCCAGCAGCCGGACAGGGGGCGCTTATGGCTACACCTTC; CDR3: CASSRTGGAYGYTF
size: few; D: NA; J: TRBJ2-5; V: TRBV7-9; DNA: TGTGCCAGCAGAGGAGGGGGCGAGACCCAGTACTTC; CDR3: CASRGGGETQYF
size: NA; D: NA; J: TRBJ1-3; V: TRBV18; DNA: TGTGCCAGCTCACCCAACCGGGCCGGGGGAGGAAACACCATATATTTT; CDR3: CASSPNRAGGGNTIYF
size: NA; D: NA; J: TRBJ1-1; V: TRBV18; DNA: TGTGCCAGCTCACCTCAGGGACAAGGGAACACTGAAGCTTTCTTT; CDR3: CASSPQGQGNTEAFF
size: NA; D: NA; J: TRBJ1-5; V: TRBV7-9; DNA: TGTGCCAGCAGCCCCCCAGGGTGGGACAACAATCAGCCCCAGCATTTT; CDR3: CASSPPGWDNNQPQHF
size: NA; D: TRBD1; J: TRBJ1-1; V: TRBV5-1; DNA: TGCGCCAGCAGCTTGGGACAGGGGGTGATGAACACTGAAGCTTTCTTT; CDR3: CASSLGQGVMNTEAFF